The rows below give T cell receptor beta chains drawn from one sample of a study of shared clonotypes between healthy human individuals. Assay used: immunoSEQ multiplex PCR; TCRdb lists only in-frame clones, some missing. The table includes about 2.4 million clones, 93% detected once. The sample was naive CD4+ T cells from PBMCs. The receptors were gathered from a man younger than 30 in good health. Some clones in this sample may be carry-over from other donors' samples. The CDR3 runs from the conserved cysteine through the conserved F or W. The D gene is left open where the match is weak. Only some rows state a clone size, as once, few, many or a class for expanded clones.

V: TRBV7-9
J: TRBJ2-5
size: NA
D: TRBD2
CDR3: CASSFGLAGAETQYF
DNA: TGTGCCAGCAGCTTTGGTCTAGCGGGCGCCGAGACCCAGTACTTC

V: TRBV14
J: TRBJ2-5
size: NA
D: NA
CDR3: CASSHLGDQETQYF
DNA: TGTGCCAGCAGCCATTTGGGGGACCAAGAGACCCAGTACTTC

V: TRBV13
J: TRBJ2-4
size: NA
D: TRBD1
CDR3: CASSSTGMAKNIQYF
DNA: TGTGCCAGCAGCTCGACAGGGATGGCCAAAAACATTCAGTACTTC

V: TRBV21-1
J: TRBJ2-2
size: NA
D: NA
CDR3: CASSKNGARVGTGELFF
DNA: TGTGCCAGCAGCAAAAATGGCGCGAGGGTTGGGACCGGGGAGCTGTTTTTT

V: TRBV27
J: TRBJ2-7
size: NA
D: TRBD2
CDR3: CASSSEGAGSRLKRQYF
DNA: TGTGCCAGCAGCTCCGAAGGAGCGGGAAGTCGGCTTAAACGGCAGTACTTC

V: TRBV11-2
J: TRBJ2-7
size: NA
D: NA
CDR3: CASSLSVGTPNFREQYF
DNA: TGTGCCAGCAGCTTATCAGTGGGTACCCCTAATTTCCGCGAGCAGTACTTC

V: TRBV27
J: TRBJ2-1
size: NA
D: TRBD1
CDR3: CASSFNTGVPYNEQFF
DNA: TGTGCCAGCAGTTTTAATACAGGGGTTCCCTACAATGAGCAGTTCTTC

V: TRBV5-1
J: TRBJ2-7
size: NA
D: TRBD2
CDR3: CASSPAERDAPTEQYF
DNA: TGCGCCAGCAGCCCTGCGGAGCGGGACGCTCCTACCGAGCAGTACTTC

V: TRBV28
J: TRBJ1-4
size: NA
D: NA
CDR3: CASSLGGASNEKLFF
DNA: TGTGCCAGCAGTTTAGGGGGGGCCTCTAATGAAAAACTGTTTTTT

V: TRBV30
J: TRBJ2-2
size: NA
D: NA
CDR3: CAWSVRTGELFF
DNA: TGTGCCTGGAGTGTACGGACCGGGGAGCTGTTTTTT

V: TRBV19
J: TRBJ2-5
size: NA
D: NA
CDR3: CASNYRRGETQYF
DNA: TGTGCCAGTAATTACCGGCGGGGAGAGACCCAGTACTTC

V: TRBV2
J: TRBJ2-1
size: NA
D: NA
CDR3: CASSGGVGTLSNNEQFF
DNA: TGTGCCAGCAGTGGGGGAGTAGGTACACTATCGAACAATGAGCAGTTCTTC

V: TRBV19
J: TRBJ2-1
size: NA
D: TRBD2
CDR3: CASSMGASGRNEQFF
DNA: TGTGCCAGTAGTATGGGCGCTAGCGGGAGAAATGAGCAGTTCTTC

V: TRBV5-4
J: TRBJ2-6
size: NA
D: NA
CDR3: CASSHSGANVLTF
DNA: TGTGCCAGCAGCCACTCTGGGGCCAACGTCCTGACTTTC

V: TRBV7-9
J: TRBJ1-1
size: few
D: NA
CDR3: CASSPLLTDGNTEAFF
DNA: TGTGCCAGCAGCCCCCTTCTTACTGACGGAAACACTGAAGCTTTCTTT

V: TRBV29-1
J: TRBJ1-2
size: NA
D: TRBD1
CDR3: CSAGRDSLETF
DNA: TGCAGCGCCGGTAGGGACAGCCTAGAAACCTTC

V: TRBV2
J: TRBJ1-5
size: NA
D: TRBD1
CDR3: CASSEGTGGQPQHF
DNA: TGTGCCAGCAGTGAAGGGACAGGAGGCCAGCCCCAGCATTTT

V: TRBV28
J: TRBJ1-2
size: NA
D: NA
CDR3: CASSLFSRLGGYTF
DNA: TGTGCCAGCAGTTTATTTAGCAGGCTGGGCGGCTACACCTTC

V: TRBV28
J: TRBJ1-1
size: NA
D: NA
CDR3: CASSLSPGRRNTEAFF
DNA: TGTGCCAGCAGTTTATCTCCGGGGAGGCGGAACACTGAAGCTTTCTTT

V: TRBV29-1
J: TRBJ2-1
size: NA
D: NA
CDR3: CSADHLLSGNEQFF
DNA: TGCAGCGCCGACCATCTCTTATCGGGGAATGAGCAGTTCTTC

V: TRBV28
J: TRBJ2-6
size: NA
D: TRBD1
CDR3: CAINGQGNSGANVLTF
DNA: TGTGCCATTAACGGACAGGGCAACTCTGGGGCCAACGTCCTGACTTTC

V: TRBV6-1
J: TRBJ2-7
size: NA
D: NA
CDR3: CASRSLRAVYEQYF
DNA: TGTGCCAGCCGGAGCCTAAGGGCGGTGTACGAGCAGTACTTC

V: TRBV5-1
J: TRBJ1-2
size: NA
D: NA
CDR3: CASSQINGDGYTF
DNA: TGCGCCAGCAGCCAAATTAACGGGGACGGCTACACCTTC

V: TRBV6-1
J: TRBJ1-2
size: NA
D: TRBD1
CDR3: CASSGTGYGYTF
DNA: TGTGCCAGCAGTGGGACAGGCTATGGCTACACCTTC

V: TRBV6-1
J: TRBJ1-2
size: NA
D: NA
CDR3: CASRSDRNYGYTF
DNA: TGTGCCAGCAGGTCGGACAGAAACTATGGCTACACCTTC

V: TRBV11-2
J: TRBJ2-5
size: NA
D: TRBD2
CDR3: CASSLGISGRQETQYF
DNA: TGTGCCAGCAGCTTAGGGATTAGCGGGAGACAAGAGACCCAGTACTTC

V: TRBV2
J: TRBJ1-2
size: NA
D: NA
CDR3: CASSRYNYGYTF
DNA: TGTGCCAGCAGTAGGTACAACTATGGCTACACCTTC

V: TRBV30
J: TRBJ2-7
size: NA
D: TRBD1
CDR3: CAWRTGQGRSPYF
DNA: TGTGCCTGGAGGACAGGACAGGGGCGAAGCCCGTACTTC

V: TRBV29-1
J: TRBJ2-1
size: NA
D: TRBD2
CDR3: CSARAASGIWDEQFF
DNA: TGCAGCGCCCGGGCGGCTAGCGGGATATGGGATGAGCAGTTCTTC

V: TRBV6-6
J: TRBJ2-1
size: NA
D: NA
CDR3: CASSPDLLTVQFF
DNA: TGTGCCAGCAGCCCCGACCTACTTACAGTGCAGTTCTTC

V: TRBV6-5
J: TRBJ2-7
size: NA
D: NA
CDR3: CASSYALYEQYF
DNA: TGTGCCAGCAGTTATGCCCTCTACGAGCAGTACTTC

V: TRBV6-1
J: TRBJ1-6
size: NA
D: TRBD1
CDR3: CASGEDRANSPLHF
DNA: TGTGCCAGCGGGGAGGACAGGGCTAATTCACCCCTCCACTTT

V: TRBV5-4
J: TRBJ1-1
size: NA
D: NA
CDR3: CASSLGTASLGTEAFF
DNA: TGTGCCAGCAGCCTCGGGACGGCCTCTCTAGGGACTGAAGCTTTCTTT

V: TRBV5-5
J: TRBJ2-7
size: NA
D: NA
CDR3: CASSLVKGGTAGQYF
DNA: TGTGCCAGCAGCTTGGTTAAGGGTGGGACGGCCGGGCAGTACTTC

V: TRBV5-1
J: TRBJ1-1
size: few
D: NA
CDR3: CASSSRNTEAFF
DNA: TGCGCCAGCAGCTCCAGAAACACTGAAGCTTTCTTT

V: TRBV18
J: TRBJ2-7
size: NA
D: TRBD2
CDR3: CASSLAGVRSYEQYF
DNA: TGTGCCAGCTCCCTAGCGGGAGTCCGCTCCTACGAGCAGTACTTC

V: TRBV9
J: TRBJ2-2
size: NA
D: TRBD1
CDR3: CASSGQGIRGELFF
DNA: TGTGCCAGCAGCGGACAGGGGATTCGGGGGGAGCTGTTTTTT

V: TRBV6-5
J: TRBJ1-1
size: NA
D: TRBD1
CDR3: CATQGVTEAFF
DNA: TGTGCCACCCAGGGGGTCACTGAAGCTTTCTTT

V: TRBV19
J: TRBJ1-4
size: NA
D: TRBD1
CDR3: CASSAGTVEKLFF
DNA: TGTGCCAGTTCTGCCGGGACAGTTGAAAAACTGTTTTTT

V: TRBV11-2
J: TRBJ2-2
size: NA
D: TRBD2
CDR3: CASSYPPSGRSTGELFF
DNA: TGTGCCAGCAGTTACCCCCCTAGCGGGAGGAGCACCGGGGAGCTGTTTTTT